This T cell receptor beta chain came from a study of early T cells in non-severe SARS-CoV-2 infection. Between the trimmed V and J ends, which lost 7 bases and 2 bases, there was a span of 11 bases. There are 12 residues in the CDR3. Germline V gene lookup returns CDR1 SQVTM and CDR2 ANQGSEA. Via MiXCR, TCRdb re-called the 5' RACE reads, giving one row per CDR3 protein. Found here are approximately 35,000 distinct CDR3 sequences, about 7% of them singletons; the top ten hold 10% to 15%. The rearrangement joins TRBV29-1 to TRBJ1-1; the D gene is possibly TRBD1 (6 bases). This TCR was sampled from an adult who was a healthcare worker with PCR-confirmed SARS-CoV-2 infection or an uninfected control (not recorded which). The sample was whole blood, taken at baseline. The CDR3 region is CSGRQENTEAFF. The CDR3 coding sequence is TGCAGCGGACGACAGGAAAACACTGAAGCTTTCTTT.